This T cell receptor (beta chain) was recorded in a study of cytomegalovirus exposure and HLA in healthy donors. The PCR employed 60 Vbeta primers together with 13 Jbeta primers. Assay: immunoSEQ multiplex PCR; the TCRdb copy retains only in-frame clones and omits some. This sample has 150,000 to 200,000 clones, with about 80% found just once. Study-level results: Per published reports, the classifier diagnosed cytomegalovirus status with high specificity and sensitivity.

Details on this clone: The antigen is unknown.

The sample was PBMCs. This sequence originates from a woman aged 40 to 50 in good health and CMV-seronegative.

DNA for the CDR3: TGTGCCCGCCCCACAGGGGTCCGCGGCAATCAGCCCCAGCATTTT. Translation gives CARPTGVRGNQPQHF. J is TRBJ1-5 and V is TRBV21-1; TRBD1 was called by the table and not checked on the DNA. TRBV21-1 is listed as a pseudogene. The CDR3 sequence is 15 residues long.